This T cell receptor (beta chain) stems from a study of shared clonotypes between healthy human individuals. Healthy adults negative for HIV, lacking recent acute infections or vaccinations, served as donors. Sequencing used immunoSEQ multiplex PCR; TCRdb keeps in-frame clones, though not all of them. The sample consists of some 1 million clones, approximately 70% of them appearing once. Germline CDR1 reads SGHNT; CDR2 reads YYREEE (reference sequence). Trimming took 2 bases from V and 6 from J, leaving 9 bases between them. The CDR3 extends over 12 amino acids. The specimen sequenced was memory CD4+ T cells sorted from blood. Indicated subset: CD45RA-negative fraction. This chain uses TRBV5-4 with TRBJ2-7, with unresolved D. The TCR originated in a man aged 18-30 years in good health. The CDR3 DNA is TGTGCCAGCAGCTTTGCAGAATGCGAGCAGTACTTC. Encoded protein: CASSFAECEQYF.